The source of this T cell receptor (beta chain) is a study of shared clonotypes between healthy human individuals. Looking at the study overall: The donor pool was made up of two women and a few men aged 18 to 49.

Study outcomes and limitations: Some naive CD4 clonotypes, around 5%, turned up in common across a handful of donors.

Authors' analysis steps: Sequence data from immunoSEQ were junction-only and lacked quality scores; consequently, filtering differed. Assay: immunoSEQ multiplex PCR; the TCRdb copy retains only in-frame clones and omits some. V and J calls and clone size are those listed in that table; D and trimming were worked out from the DNA. Altogether 1.5 million to 2.5 million clones are present, about 94% being singletons, with the ten largest covering more than 0.95%. A remark on this clone: The antigen remains undetermined.

CD45RO-negative CD8 cells positively selected for CCR7 made up the naive population, which excluded terminally differentiated effector memory CD45RA+ cells. Deletions cut 5 bases from V and 5 bases from J, with 13 bases between. Germline-derived CDR1 and CDR2 are MNHEY and SMNVEV (reference sequence). The CDR3 totals 13 residues. Sequenced: naive CD8+ T cells sorted from blood. V gene TRBV27 combines with J gene TRBJ2-7; the D gene is possibly TRBD1 (6 bases). This receptor was taken from a young man in good health. The CDR3 protein is CASSRDTENEQYF. DNA for the CDR3: TGTGCCAGCAGTCGGGACACGGAGAACGAGCAGTACTTC.